The clone carrying this TCR beta chain was picked up many times. Documented time point: newly diagnosed GD, antithyroid drugs for less than 3 months. PBMC-extracted RNA yielded the TCR library. This record comes from a study of regulatory T cells in long-lasting Graves disease. The authors built TCR beta libraries using iRepertoire HTBI primers and Arm-PCR of CDR3 regions. TCRdb analysed the multiplex PCR reads with MiXCR anew, one entry per CDR3 protein. The data hold some 370,000 distinct CDR3 sequences, with over 9.5% observed a single time. Trimming cost V 5 bases and J 1 base; bases outside gene matches: 7. The CDR3 sequence is 16 residues long. Germline CDR1 and CDR2: PRHDT and FYEKMQ (reference sequence). These data also featured in a second study, about T cells in Graves' hyperthyroidism and ophthalmopathy.

The chain combines TRBV13 with TRBJ2-1, with 8 nucleotides matching TRBD2. The receptor was isolated from a woman in her late teens or twenties with Graves disease. The sample here was peripheral blood mononuclear cells (PBMCs), taken at new diagnosis, from a patient treated with antithyroid drugs. The CDR3 DNA follows: TGTGCCAGCAGCATAGAGCGGGGGCTTTCCTACAATGAGCAGTTCTTC. Encoded protein: CASSIERGLSYNEQFF.